These T cell receptor beta chains were read from a single sample in a study of T cells in Graves' hyperthyroidism and ophthalmopathy. TCRdb redid the calling of the multiplex PCR reads with MiXCR, one entry per CDR3 protein. The sample carries hundreds of thousands of distinct CDR3 sequences, 35% to 55% recorded once. Material for sequencing was peripheral blood or thyroid tissue (not recorded which). These receptors came from a woman between 18 and 29 years old with Graves' hyperthyroidism. Each CDR3 is given with its conserved first and last residue.

v_gene: TRBV29-1; CDR3aa: CNVGTGGYEQYF
v_gene: TRBV10-3; CDR3aa: CASSKLPGQGRELFF
v_gene: TRBV2; CDR3aa: CASSAGPPPGEAFF
v_gene: TRBV7-7; CDR3aa: CASSFGQGPSYEQYF
v_gene: TRBV10-3; CDR3aa: CASSGSWPPHYGYTF
v_gene: TRBV2; CDR3aa: CASSQTMNTEAFF
v_gene: TRBV7-8; CDR3aa: CASSTGQGWYQPQHF
v_gene: TRBV24-1; CDR3aa: CASEWQETQYF
v_gene: TRBV12-3/TRBV12-4; CDR3aa: CASGQTGGGEQYF
v_gene: TRBV10-3; CDR3aa: CAISERSSYEQYF
v_gene: TRBV7-2; CDR3aa: CASSLERSYGYTF
v_gene: TRBV10-3; CDR3aa: CAIRPGQEAGELFF
v_gene: TRBV25-1; CDR3aa: CASSYRTGGRGTEAFF
v_gene: TRBV9; CDR3aa: CASSPGTPYEQYF
v_gene: TRBV11-3; CDR3aa: CASSHPDRLFGGYTF
v_gene: TRBV24-1; CDR3aa: CATSENGPSGEKLFF
v_gene: TRBV7-8; CDR3aa: CASSLVLSGSYEQYF
v_gene: TRBV10-3; CDR3aa: CASSPWRDSAPLHF
v_gene: TRBV29-1; CDR3aa: CSVVGQGFFEAFF
v_gene: TRBV12-3/TRBV12-4; CDR3aa: CASSSGLAGGPDTETQYF
v_gene: TRBV7-1; CDR3aa: CASSSAYAGNTIYF
v_gene: TRBV7-8; CDR3aa: CASTQAGLAAYEQYF
v_gene: TRBV20-1; CDR3aa: CSARVGASYEQYF
v_gene: TRBV29-1; CDR3aa: CSVERTGGDPDTQYF
v_gene: TRBV19; CDR3aa: CASSTRGGGYTF
v_gene: TRBV25-1; CDR3aa: CASVARDTEAFF